A single sample is the source of the 25 T cell receptor beta chains below, sequenced in a study of beta chain features in type 1 diabetes. As every portion of the isolated RNA was reverse transcribed, the sequencing read expressed TCRB transcripts. Data came from immunoSEQ multiplex PCR; TCRdb stores just in-frame clones and leaves some out. The sample yields about 350,000 clones, roughly a fifth seen once. Sequencing used naive CD4+ T cells from blood. Source of these receptors: a woman younger than 35 in good health.

J is TRBJ1-1 and V is TRBV5-1; 8 bases align to TRBD1. The germline V gene has CDR1 SGHRS and CDR2 YFSETQ. This CDR3 has 14 amino acids. Trimming at V came to 4 bases and at J to 1 base, leaving 3 bases not matched to a gene. In DNA, the CDR3 is TGCGCCAGCAGCACTGACAGGGGGAACACTGAAGCTTTCTTT. Protein: CASSTDRGNTEAFF. The entire variable domain, with the rest obtained from reference TRBV5-1 and TRBJ1-1, is as follows: KAGVTQTPRYLIKTRGQQVTLSCSPISGHRSVSWYQQTPGQGLQFLFEYFSETQRNKGNFPGRFSGRQFSNSRSEMNVSTLELGDSALYLCASSTDRGNTEAFFGQGTRLTVV.

In this sample, this clone turned up a few times. The chain uses TRBV6-5 and TRBJ2-7; TRBD2 aligns across 10 bases. The J call is doubtful: the DNA matches TRBJ2-1 better. This CDR3 is 15 amino acids long. Per germline, CDR1 MNHEY and CDR2 SVGAGI. For the CDR3, the DNA is TGTGCCAGCAGTCGGGGGACTAGCGATTCCTACGAGCAGTTCTTC. It is translated as CASSRGTSDSYEQFF.

This chain uses TRBV19 with TRBJ1-2; unclear D gene. Trimming pared 3 bases from V and 4 bases from J, leaving 6 bases between. The CDR3 sequence is 12 residues long. Per the germline V gene, CDR1 is LNHDA and CDR2 is SQIVND (reference sequence). CDR3 sequence: CASSISRYGYTF. As DNA, the CDR3 is TGTGCCAGTAGTATCTCCCGCTATGGCTACACCTTC. The complete variable domain, with remaining parts taken from reference TRBV19 and TRBJ1-2, reads DGGITQSPKYLFRKEGQNVTLSCEQNLNHDAMYWYRQDPGQGLRLIYYSQIVNDFQKGDIAEGYSVSREKKESFPLTVTSAQKNPTAFYLCASSISRYGYTFGSGTRLTVV.

This clone occurred a few times. This rearrangement joins TRBV7-3 to TRBJ1-2; D is unresolved. CDR3 length equals 14 residues. Germline loops: CDR1 SGHTA, CDR2 FQGTGA. DNA for the CDR3: TGTCCACCGCAAGCCATGACACATAACTATGGCTACACCTTC. Translated: CPPQAMTHNYGYTF.

The genes are TRBV18 and TRBJ2-1; 11 nucleotides match TRBD2. The germline V gene encodes CDR1 KGHSH and CDR2 LQKENI. V gave up 4 bases and J gave up 6 bases; unmatched junction bases: 5. This CDR3 has 15 residues. Here the CDR3 DNA reads TGTGCCAGCTCACTCGGGACTAGCGGTTTCAATGAGCAGTTCTTC. Protein product: CASSLGTSGFNEQFF.

This clone was detected only a few times. The rearrangement joins TRBV27 to TRBJ2-7; 12 bases map to TRBD1. The CDR3 sequence is 15 residues long. Trimming cost V 5 bases and J 6 bases; bases outside gene matches: 8. Germline loops: CDR1 MNHEY, CDR2 SMNVEV (reference sequence). This chain's CDR3 is CASSTRDRGPFEQYF. The CDR3 DNA follows: TGTGCCAGCAGTACCCGGGACAGGGGGCCTTTCGAGCAGTACTTC.

The chain employs TRBV10-3 and TRBJ2-7, with 9 bases fitting TRBD1. The CDR3 is 13 amino acids. Germline CDR1 and CDR2: ENHRY and SYGVKD. Unmatched junction bases numbered 3, after V lost 6 bases and J lost 3 bases. CDR3: CAIRGQGSYEQYF. The CDR3 DNA reads TGTGCCATCAGGGGACAGGGTAGCTACGAGCAGTACTTC.

This clone appeared a few times. V usage is TRBV5-1 and J usage is TRBJ2-3, with 12 bases that match TRBD2. Germline-derived CDR1 and CDR2 are SGHRS and YFSETQ. The CDR3 runs 15 residues. Trimming cost V 2 bases and J 3 bases; bases outside gene matches: 1. The CDR3 sequence: CASSFTSGGTDTQYF. CDR3 coding DNA: TGCGCCAGCAGCTTTACTAGCGGGGGGACAGATACGCAGTATTTT. Supplemented by reference TRBV5-1 and TRBJ2-3, the full variable domain reads KAGVTQTPRYLIKTRGQQVTLSCSPISGHRSVSWYQQTPGQGLQFLFEYFSETQRNKGNFPGRFSGRQFSNSRSEMNVSTLELGDSALYLCASSFTSGGTDTQYFGPGTRLTVL.

This clone was observed a few times. The chain carries TRBV18 and TRBJ2-7; D possibly corresponds to TRBD2 (5 bases). The CDR3 contains 14 residues. V was clipped by 2 bases and J by 6 bases, with 14 bases between them. Germline V gene sequence: CDR1 KGHSH, CDR2 LQKENI. CDR3 in amino acids: CASSPVPGEGEQYF. The CDR3, as DNA: TGTGCCAGCTCACCAGTTCCCGGAGAGGGCGAGCAGTACTTC.

This clone was recorded a few times. This chain uses TRBV11-2 with TRBJ2-2; D gene unclear. V was trimmed by 4 bases and J by 6 bases, leaving 9 bases between them. Germline assignment: CDR1 SGHAT and CDR2 FQNNGV. The length of the CDR3 is 13 residues. The CDR3 DNA sequence: TGTGCCAGCAGCTACCGACTCCCCGGGGAGCTGTTTTTT. Translated: CASSYRLPGELFF.

This clone has just a few counts. Other DNA sequences in the sample encode the same CDR3. V and J are TRBV20-1 and TRBJ1-1; D is uncertain. CDR3 length: 11 amino acids. Per germline, CDR1 DFQATT and CDR2 SNEGSKA (reference sequence). V gave up 1 base and J gave up 2 bases, with 2 bases separating them. CDR3 residues: CSARVNTEAFF. CDR3 DNA: TGCAGTGCTAGAGTAAACACTGAAGCTTTCTTT.

This clone appeared a few times. This sequence joins TRBV19 and TRBJ2-3; possibly TRBD2 for D (5 bases). Per the germline V gene, CDR1 is LNHDA and CDR2 is SQIVND (reference sequence). This CDR3 region has 15 residues. V was trimmed by 4 bases and J by 0 bases, leaving 11 bases between them. CDR3 bases: TGTGCCAGTAGTAGTCGGACTTCTAGCACAGATACGCAGTATTTT. The encoded protein is CASSSRTSSTDTQYF.

This chain connects TRBV18 to TRBJ1-1; tentative D call: TRBD1 (6 bases). The CDR3 consists of 14 residues. V lost 5 bases to trimming and J lost 0 bases, with 10 bases between them. CDR1 and CDR2 from the germline V gene are KGHSH and LQKENI. The CDR3 region is CASSRDRLNTEAFF. The CDR3 coding sequence is TGTGCCAGCTCAAGAGACAGGCTGAACACTGAAGCTTTCTTT.

A few counts support this clone. The chain uses TRBV7-9 and TRBJ1-1; TRBD1 is a possible D gene (5 bases). The CDR3 has 14 amino acids. Germline CDR1 SEHNR, CDR2 FQNEAQ (reference sequence). V lost 4 bases to trimming and J lost 4 bases, with 13 bases between them. For the CDR3, the DNA is TGTGCCAGCAGCTCCCAGGTTAGGGGCACTGAAGCTTTCTTT. Its translation: CASSSQVRGTEAFF. The full variable domain, rest sourced from reference TRBV7-9 and TRBJ1-1, is DTGVSQNPRHKITKRGQNVTFRCDPISEHNRLYWYRQTLGQGPEFLTYFQNEAQLEKSRLLSDRFSAERPKGSFSTLEIQRTEQGDSAMYLCASSSQVRGTEAFFGQGTRLTVV.

The CDR3 loop reads CASSLGGGNYGYTF. CDR3 in DNA: TGCGCCAGCAGCTTGGGCGGCGGTAACTATGGCTACACCTTC. The rearrangement links TRBV5-1 to TRBJ1-2, with unresolved D. Deletions cut 0 bases from V and 1 base from J, with 7 bases between. Germline values: CDR1 SGHRS, CDR2 YFSETQ. The CDR3 has 14 residues.

The sample holds a few counts of this clone. J is TRBJ1-4 and V is TRBV30; D might be TRBD1 (6 bases). The ends were cut back, 5 bases at V and 7 bases at J, with 20 bases in the middle. The CDR3 spans 15 residues. Germline V gives CDR1 GTSNPN, CDR2 SVGIG (reference sequence). The CDR3 spells CAWGLTGSGSEKLFF. Written as DNA, the CDR3 is TGTGCCTGGGGTCTTACAGGGAGCGGGAGTGAAAAACTGTTTTTT.

This clone has a handful of counts. V is TRBV29-1 and J is TRBJ2-5; 9 bases are shared with TRBD1. Germline V gives CDR1 SQVTM, CDR2 ANQGSEA. This CDR3 is built from 13 residues. J was trimmed by 5 bases and V by 5 bases; bases with no gene match: 6. The CDR3 DNA sequence: TGCAGCGTTCTACAGGGGGCGAGTGAGACCCAGTACTTC. Translating it yields CSVLQGASETQYF. Full variable domain (outside the CDR3, taken from reference TRBV29-1 and TRBJ2-5): SAVISQKPSRDICQRGTSLTIQCQVDSQVTMMFWYRQQPGQSLTLIATANQGSEATYESGFVIDKFPISRPNLTFSTLTVSNMSPEDSSIYLCSVLQGASETQYFGPGTRLLVL.

The rearrangement uses TRBV5-4 and TRBJ2-1; 8 bases are a match to TRBD2. CDR3 length: 17 residues. The J segment lost 0 bases and the V segment lost 0 bases, leaving 5 bases of the junction unmatched. CDR1 SGHNT and CDR2 YYREEE come from the germline V gene (reference sequence). The CDR3 nucleotides read TGTGCCAGCAGCTTGGCCGGCGGGGGGAGCTCCTACAATGAGCAGTTCTTC. Translated, it gives CASSLAGGGSSYNEQFF.

This clone was seen a handful of times. The rearrangement joins TRBV18 to TRBJ1-5, with 8 bases that match TRBD1. The CDR3 length is 15 residues. The J segment lost 3 bases and the V segment lost 3 bases, leaving 4 bases of the junction unmatched. Per the germline V gene, CDR1 is KGHSH and CDR2 is LQKENI. The CDR3 reads CASSPRQGNNQPQHF. Written as DNA, the CDR3 is TGTGCCAGCTCACCGCGACAGGGGAACAATCAGCCCCAGCATTTT.

This chain joins TRBV14 and TRBJ2-5, with TRBD2 matching over 7 bases. Germline CDR1 SGHDN, CDR2 FVKESK. The V segment lost 4 bases and the J segment 5 bases; nucleotides outside the gene matches: 13. The CDR3 contains 16 residues. Here the CDR3 reads CASSRPRAAGVETQYF. DNA for the CDR3: TGTGCCAGCAGCCGCCCACGGGCTGCGGGAGTCGAGACCCAGTACTTC.

In its sample, this clone was seen a few times. The V call is TRBV30, the J call TRBJ1-5; TRBD1 might be the D (6 bases). The V gene lost 3 bases and the J gene lost 8 bases, with 14 bases spanning the gap. Germline assignment: CDR1 GTSNPN and CDR2 SVGIG (reference sequence). The CDR3 runs 13 residues. Written as DNA, the CDR3 is TGTGCCTGGAGGCCACAGGGTTTGAAGCCCCAGCATTTT. Protein product: CAWRPQGLKPQHF.

This clone was seen only a few times. This sequence joins TRBV29-1 and TRBJ2-5; D not resolved. The ends were cut back, 3 bases at V and 2 bases at J, with 7 bases in the middle. The CDR3 has 12 residues. Germline V gives CDR1 SQVTM, CDR2 ANQGSEA. CDR3 DNA sequence: TGCAGCGTTGATGGCAGTCAAGAGACCCAGTACTTC. It specifies CSVDGSQETQYF.

There are a few counts of this clone. The same CDR3 can be traced to other DNA sequences in this sample. The chain carries TRBV2 and TRBJ1-2; D ambiguous. The V and J ends lost 4 bases and 3 bases respectively, with 9 bases between them. This CDR3 comprises 13 residues. Germline V gives CDR1 SNHLY, CDR2 FYNNEI. The CDR3 reads CASSGGEDYGYTF. CDR3 coding DNA: TGTGCCAGCAGTGGCGGGGAGGACTATGGCTACACCTTC.

This clone was observed a handful of times. The chain links TRBV9 to TRBJ1-2, with a tentative D call TRBD1 (5 bases). The CDR3 runs 12 residues. Germline V gene sequence: CDR1 SGDLS, CDR2 YYNGEE. The ends were cut back, 3 bases at V and 7 bases at J, with 10 bases in the middle. This CDR3 is CASSAQGIGYTF. The CDR3 region has the DNA TGTGCCAGCAGCGCTCAGGGTATTGGCTACACCTTC.

This clone was recorded a few times. The chain joins TRBV19 to TRBJ1-2; no definite D call. The CDR3 spans 13 residues. Trimming pared 8 bases from V and 4 bases from J, leaving 14 bases between. Germline values: CDR1 LNHDA, CDR2 SQIVND (reference sequence). CDR3 DNA: TGTGCCAGTTCAGTCGCCCGGAGCTATGGCTACACCTTC. Encoded protein: CASSVARSYGYTF.